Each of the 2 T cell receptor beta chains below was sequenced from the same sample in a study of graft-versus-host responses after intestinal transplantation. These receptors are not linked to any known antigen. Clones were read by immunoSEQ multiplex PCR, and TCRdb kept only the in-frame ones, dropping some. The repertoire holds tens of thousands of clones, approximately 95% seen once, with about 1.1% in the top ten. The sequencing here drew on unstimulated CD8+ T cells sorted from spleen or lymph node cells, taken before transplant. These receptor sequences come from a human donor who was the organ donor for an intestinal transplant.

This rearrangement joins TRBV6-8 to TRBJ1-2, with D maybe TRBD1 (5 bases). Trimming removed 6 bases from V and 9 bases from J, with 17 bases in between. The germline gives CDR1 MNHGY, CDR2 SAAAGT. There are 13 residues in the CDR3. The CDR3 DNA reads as TGTGCCAGCAGCATTCTTGGACACGTGAGCTACACCTTC. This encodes CASSILGHVSYTF.

CDR3 nucleotides: TGTGCCAGCAGTGTGTTAGCGGGGAAAGATACGCAGTATTTT. Its translation: CASSVLAGKDTQYF. The chain recombines TRBV6-1 with TRBJ2-3, with 8 bases that match TRBD2. The CDR3 extends over 14 amino acids. Germline values: CDR1 MNHNS, CDR2 SASEGT. V dropped 4 bases and J dropped 5; count of bases not matched to a gene: 5.